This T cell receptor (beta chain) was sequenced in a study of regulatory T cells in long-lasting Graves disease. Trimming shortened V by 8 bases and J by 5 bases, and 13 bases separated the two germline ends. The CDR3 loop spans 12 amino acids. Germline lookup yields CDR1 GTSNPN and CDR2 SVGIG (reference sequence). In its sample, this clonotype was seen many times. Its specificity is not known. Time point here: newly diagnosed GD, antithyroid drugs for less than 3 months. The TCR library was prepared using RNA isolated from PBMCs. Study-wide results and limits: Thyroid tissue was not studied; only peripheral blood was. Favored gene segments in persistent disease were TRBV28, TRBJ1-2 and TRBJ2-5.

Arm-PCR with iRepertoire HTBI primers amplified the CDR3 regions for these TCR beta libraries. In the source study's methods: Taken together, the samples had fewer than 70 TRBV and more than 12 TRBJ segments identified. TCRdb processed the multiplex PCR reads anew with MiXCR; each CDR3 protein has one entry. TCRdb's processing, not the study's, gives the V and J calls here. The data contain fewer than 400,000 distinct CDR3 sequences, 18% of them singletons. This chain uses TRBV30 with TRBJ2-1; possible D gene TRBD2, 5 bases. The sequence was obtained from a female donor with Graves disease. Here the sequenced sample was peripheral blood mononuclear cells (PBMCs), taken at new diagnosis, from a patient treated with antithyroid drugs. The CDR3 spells CALAEGNNEQFF. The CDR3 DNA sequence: TGTGCCCTAGCAGAAGGGAACAATGAGCAGTTCTTC.